A selection of T cell receptor beta chains follows, all from one sample in a study of shared clonotypes between healthy human individuals. The protocol was immunoSEQ multiplex PCR, while the TCRdb copy is restricted to in-frame clones and leaves out a portion. The sample includes approximately 2.1 million clones, more than 80% of them seen just once. Material: naive CD4+ T cells from PBMCs. Receptors were obtained from a man aged 18 to 29 in good health. Some clones in this sample may be carry-over from other donors' samples. The CDR3 runs from the conserved cysteine through the conserved F or W. The size of a clone is reported for some rows only, either as once, few or many, or as a class for expanded clones.

TRBV19	TRBJ1-5	.	CASSIDTLGWTDQPQHF
TRBV7-6	TRBJ2-2	.	CASSLVVSSGSHDTGELFF
TRBV7-7	TRBJ2-7	.	CSLPNTSTYEQYF
TRBV9	TRBJ1-2	.	CASSVGYYGYTF
TRBV7-9	TRBJ2-2	.	CASSLTVDTGELFF
TRBV7-3	TRBJ2-7	.	CASSENEGYEQYF
TRBV7-7	TRBJ2-2	.	CASSLGTRTGELFF
TRBV5-1	TRBJ1-5	.	CASSLFAGADQPQHF
TRBV5-1	TRBJ1-3	once	CASSTLPTGTGKLGGNTIYF
TRBV7-9	TRBJ2-2	.	CASRFRSGDTGELFF
TRBV6-5	TRBJ2-7	.	CASSYNGKAYEQYF
TRBV11-3	TRBJ2-5	.	CASSLGIGGLQETQYF